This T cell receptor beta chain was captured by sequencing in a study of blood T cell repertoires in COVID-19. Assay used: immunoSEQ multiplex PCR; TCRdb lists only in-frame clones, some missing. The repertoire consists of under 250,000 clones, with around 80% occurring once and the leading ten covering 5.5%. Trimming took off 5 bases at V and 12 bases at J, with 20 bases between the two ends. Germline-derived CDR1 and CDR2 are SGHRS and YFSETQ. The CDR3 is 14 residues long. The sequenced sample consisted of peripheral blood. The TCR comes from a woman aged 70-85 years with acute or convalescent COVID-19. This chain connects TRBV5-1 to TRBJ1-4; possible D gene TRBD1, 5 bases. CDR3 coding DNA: TGCGCCAGCAGGTTAGGTGAGCCCGGAGGGGAACTGTTTTTT. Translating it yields CASRLGEPGGELFF.